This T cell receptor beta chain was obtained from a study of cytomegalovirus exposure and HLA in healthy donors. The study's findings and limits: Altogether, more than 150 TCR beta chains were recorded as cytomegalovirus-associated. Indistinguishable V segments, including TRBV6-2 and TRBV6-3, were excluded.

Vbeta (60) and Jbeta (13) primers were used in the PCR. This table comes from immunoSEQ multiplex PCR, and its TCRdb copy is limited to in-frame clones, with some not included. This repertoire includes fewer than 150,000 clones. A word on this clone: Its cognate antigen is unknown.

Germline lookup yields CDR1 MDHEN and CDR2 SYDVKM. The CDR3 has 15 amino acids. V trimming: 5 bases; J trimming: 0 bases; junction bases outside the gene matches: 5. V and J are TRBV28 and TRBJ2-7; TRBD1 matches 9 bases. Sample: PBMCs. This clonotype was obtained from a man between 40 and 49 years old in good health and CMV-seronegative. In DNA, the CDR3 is TGTGCCAGCAGTGCGTGGGACAGGGCCTCCTACGAGCAGTACTTC. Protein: CASSAWDRASYEQYF.